The 31 T cell receptor beta chains presented below share a single source sample, sequenced in a study of CD8+ T cells in alopecia areata. Markers including CD4, CD8alpha, NKG2D and NKG2ACE guided sorting of pooled cutaneous lymph node cells. After isolation, RNA underwent reverse transcription to generate cDNA as the sequencing template. Assay: immunoSEQ multiplex PCR; the TCRdb copy retains only in-frame clones and omits some. This sample shows about 300,000 clones and no singletons; approximately 1.2% rests with the ten largest. The sample comprised CD4+ T cells sorted from a lymph node. The receptors come from a C3H/HeJ mouse with alopecia areata. These mice share the MHC haplotype H2-k.

This clone appeared a few times. Gene labels here are mouse ones. The CDR3 goes on 4 residues after the read ends, and that part is filled in from the germline J gene. The rearrangement joins TRBV17 to TRBJ2-2; D perhaps matches TRBD1 (6 bases). V was pared by 3 bases and J by 1 base, with 9 bases between. Germline CDR1 and CDR2: MNHDT and YYDKIL. This CDR3 contains 15 residues. CDR3 region: CASSSNRVNTGQLYF. The CDR3 bases that were read are TGTGCTAGCAGTAGCAACAGGGTAAACACCGGG.

Worth noting for this clone: Each gene name is a mouse one. The read stops 4 residues short of the end of the CDR3; the missing end is completed from the germline J gene. The rearrangement joins TRBV19 to TRBJ2-1; 13 bases are shared with TRBD2. The CDR3 covers 14 residues. The junction had 1 base not matched to a gene; V was cut back by 4 bases and J by 6 bases. Germline values: CDR1 FNHDT, CDR2 SITEND (reference sequence). The chain's CDR3 is CASSRTGGAAEQFF. Incomplete CDR3 DNA: TGTGCCAGCAGTCGGACTGGGGGGGCTGCT.

This clone was seen only a few times. Mouse germline and gene names are used. Read coverage stops 3 residues before the CDR3 terminus; the germline J gene supplies the remainder. The chain uses TRBV1 and TRBJ1-6; no clear D. TRBJ1-6 is an ORF; its function is uncertain. The CDR3 is 13 residues long. V was cut by 4 bases and J by 3 bases, with 4 bases left in between. Germline lookup yields CDR1 NSQYPW and CDR2 LRSPGD (reference sequence). This CDR3 is CTCSDNYNSPLYF. The sequenced part of the CDR3 DNA is TGCACCTGCAGTGACAACTATAATTCGCCC.

This clone was observed a handful of times. Each gene name is a mouse one. The observed sequence ends 4 residues before the CDR3 terminus, with the missing tail filled in from the germline J gene. The chain uses TRBV1 and TRBJ2-4; 8 bases line up with TRBD1. The CDR3 covers 16 residues. The germline V gene has CDR1 NSQYPW and CDR2 LRSPGD (reference sequence). V lost 0 bases and J lost 3; bases outside the gene matches: 5. The CDR3 bases that were read are TGCACCTGCAGTGCAGATCGGGCAGGGGGCCAAAAC. Translation: CTCSADRAGGQN. In full, the CDR3 reads CTCSADRAGGQNTLYF.

This clone was picked up a small number of times. The gene symbols are mouse symbols. The read ends 4 residues shy of where the CDR3 ends; the end is completed using the germline J gene. This chain joins TRBV31 and TRBJ2-4; 10 bases match TRBD2. The CDR3 is made up of 15 amino acids. The germline V gene encodes CDR1 GKSSPN and CDR2 SITVG. Here the CDR3 reads CAWSQIRDWGNTLYF. The covered CDR3 bases are TGTGCCTGGAGTCAAATCCGGGACTGGGGAAAC.

This clone was observed a few times. All gene names here are mouse names. The read terminates 4 residues before the CDR3 end, so the remaining end is supplied by the germline J gene. This chain connects TRBV13-1 to TRBJ2-4, with TRBD2 matching over 9 bases. The CDR3 runs 15 residues. CDR1 is NSHNY, CDR2 SYGAGN, per germline. V shed 1 base, J shed 2 bases, and the junction held 2 bases outside the gene matches. Partial CDR3 DNA: TGTGCCAGCAGTGATCGGACTGGGGATCAAAAC. Its translation is CASSDRTGDQN. The full CDR3 is CASSDRTGDQNTLYF.

This clone was counted between two and nine times. Here the gene names and germline are mouse. The read halts 4 residues ahead of the CDR3 end, with the missing end drawn from the germline J gene. The same CDR3 also results from other DNA sequences found in this sample. The chain is built from TRBV1 and TRBJ2-5, with TRBD2 matching over 8 bases. Germline assignment: CDR1 NSQYPW and CDR2 LRSPGD (reference sequence). With V trimmed by 1 base and J by 2 bases, 5 bases remained unmatched. The CDR3 consists of 16 residues. CDR3 sequence: CTCSAGGGAGQDTQYF. Partial CDR3 DNA: TGCACCTGCAGTGCAGGGGGGGGCGCGGGCCAAGAC.

This clone has a handful of counts. Mouse names are used for the genes. Read data end 4 residues before the CDR3 end; the end is taken from the germline J gene. V usage is TRBV13-1 and J usage is TRBJ2-3; TRBD1 matches 8 bases. Looked up from germline, CDR1 is NSHNY and CDR2 is SYGAGN. The CDR3 sequence is 16 residues long. V lost 3 bases to trimming and J lost 0 bases; unmatched junction nucleotides: 6. The CDR3 region is CASSGKTGASAETLYF. The part of the CDR3 DNA that was read is TGTGCCAGCAGTGGGAAGACAGGGGCCAGTGCAGAA.

This clone was detected only a few times. Genes here carry mouse names. The read halts 4 residues ahead of the CDR3 end, with the missing end drawn from the germline J gene. This rearrangement joins TRBV19 to TRBJ2-5, with D perhaps TRBD1 (5 bases). The germline V gene encodes CDR1 FNHDT and CDR2 SITEND (reference sequence). V lost 2 bases and J lost 3, with 7 bases in between. The CDR3 consists of 13 residues. CDR3 residues: CASSMDKQDTQYF. Incomplete CDR3 DNA: TGTGCCAGCAGTATGGACAAACAAGAC.

A remark on this clone: Gene names refer to mouse genes. The read comes to an end 3 residues before the CDR3 does, leaving the germline J gene to fill in the end. The chain has TRBV5 and TRBJ1-6; the match to TRBD1 covers 8 bases. TRBJ1-6 is labeled an ORF, and its function is uncertain. This CDR3 comprises 16 residues. Germline V gene sequence: CDR1 LGHNA, CDR2 YNLKQL (reference sequence). V shed 0 bases, J shed 5 bases, and the junction held 3 bases outside the gene matches. CDR3 amino acids: CASSQDAGQDNSPLYF. The part of the CDR3 DNA that was read is TGTGCCAGCAGCCAAGACGCGGGACAGGATAATTCGCCC.

Points on this clone: The gene names here belong to mouse. The DNA ends 4 residues before the CDR3 does, and the rest of the CDR3 is filled in from the germline J gene. V gene TRBV13-2 combines with J gene TRBJ2-4; TRBD2 aligns across 8 bases. Germline trimming cut 4 bases from V and 2 bases from J; bases unmatched to any gene: 6. In germline, CDR1 is NNHNN, CDR2 SYGAGS (reference sequence). The length of the CDR3 is 15 residues. This CDR3 reads CASGPALGAQNTLYF. Partial CDR3 DNA: TGTGCCAGCGGTCCCGCACTGGGGGCTCAAAAC.

As regards this clone: Here the gene names and germline are mouse. Coverage ceases 4 residues before the CDR3 finishes, and the germline J gene fills in the end. The chain employs TRBV13-2 and TRBJ2-5; 12 bases line up with TRBD1. Germline CDR1 NNHNN, CDR2 SYGAGS (reference sequence). The CDR3 totals 15 residues. The DNA read from the CDR3 is TGTGCCAGCGGTCCCCGGGACAGGGGGCGAGAC. It translates to CASGPRDRGRD. The CDR3 reads in full as CASGPRDRGRDTQYF.

This clone was found a few times. Genes and germline come from the mouse. The observed sequence ends 3 residues before the CDR3 terminus, with the missing tail filled in from the germline J gene. This rearrangement joins TRBV13-3 to TRBJ1-6; D unclear. TRBJ1-6 is an ORF, with its function uncertain. This CDR3 spans 12 amino acids. CDR1 is NNHDY and CDR2 is SYVADS in the germline V gene. V lost 4 bases to trimming and J lost 7 bases, with 6 bases between them. CDR3 protein: CASSLQNSPLYF. The CDR3 bases that were read are TGTGCCAGCAGTCTTCAGAATTCGCCC.

This clone was counted ten times or more. Genes and germline are mouse. With the read ending 4 residues before the CDR3 end, the germline J gene is used to fill in that end. The rearrangement joins TRBV17 to TRBJ2-3; 7 bases line up with TRBD1. The CDR3 is made up of 14 amino acids. V trimming: 5 bases; J trimming: 2 bases; junction bases outside the gene matches: 4. Germline V gene data show CDR1 as MNHDT and CDR2 as YYDKIL. The sequenced CDR3 bases are TGTGCTAGCAGTGCCGGGACAGATGCAGAA. It encodes CASSAGTDAE. The CDR3 in its entirety is CASSAGTDAETLYF.

A few counts support this clone. Genes here carry mouse names. The read finishes 4 residues shy of the CDR3 end, and the germline J gene is used to complete it. The sample holds other DNA sequences that translate to the same CDR3. This chain connects TRBV12-1 to TRBJ2-4, with D possibly being TRBD1 (6 bases). CDR1 and CDR2 from the germline V gene are SGHSN and HYEKVE. The CDR3 has 15 amino acids. V lost 0 bases to trimming and J lost 0 bases, with 9 bases between them. The sequenced part of the CDR3 DNA is TGTGCCAGCTCTCTCGTCAGGGGTAGTCAAAAC. It is translated as CASSLVRGSQN. The complete CDR3 sequence is CASSLVRGSQNTLYF.

On this clone: Genes and germline come from the mouse. Read data end 4 residues before the CDR3 end; the end is taken from the germline J gene. This chain connects TRBV1 to TRBJ2-1, with 9 bases matching TRBD2. Per the germline V gene, CDR1 is NSQYPW and CDR2 is LRSPGD (reference sequence). Losses at the gene ends were 4 bases for V and 3 bases for J; bases not matched to a gene: 4. This CDR3 spans 15 amino acids. The CDR3 loop is CTCSDLWGGYAEQFF. CDR3 DNA (partial): TGCACCTGCAGTGACCTCTGGGGGGGCTATGCT.

This clone was seen a handful of times. Gene names refer to mouse genes. The read finishes 4 residues shy of the CDR3 end, and the germline J gene is used to complete it. The rearrangement uses TRBV13-1 and TRBJ2-5, with TRBD2 identical over 8 bases. V lost 1 base to trimming and J lost 2 bases; unmatched junction nucleotides: 3. Germline V CDR1 and CDR2: NSHNY, SYGAGN. This CDR3 is 15 amino acids long. The CDR3 DNA, read in part, is TGTGCCAGCAGTGATACCTGGGGGGTCCAAGAC. This encodes CASSDTWGVQD. The full CDR3 protein is CASSDTWGVQDTQYF.

Points on this clone: Gene names are mouse gene names. The missing CDR3 end, 4 residues past where the read stops, is filled in from the germline J gene. The V call is TRBV19, the J call TRBJ2-3; D is perhaps TRBD1 (6 bases). With 8 bases removed from V and 1 base from J, the gap between germline ends came to 8 bases. Per the germline V gene, CDR1 is FNHDT and CDR2 is SITEND (reference sequence). There are 12 residues in the CDR3. CDR3 bases read: TGTGCCAGACAGGGTTGTGCAGAA. It translates to CARQGCAE. The whole CDR3 protein is CARQGCAETLYF.

As to this clone: The listed genes are named as in mouse. The sequence runs out 4 residues before the end of the CDR3; the remainder is reconstructed from the germline J gene. The chain joins TRBV5 to TRBJ2-2; the D gene is possibly TRBD1 (5 bases). Trimming left V 0 bases short and J 1 base short, with 9 bases between. This CDR3 spans 16 amino acids. Germline-derived CDR1 and CDR2 are LGHNA and YNLKQL (reference sequence). The sequenced CDR3 bases are TGTGCCAGCAGCCAAGAGGACATGGTAAACACCGGG. This encodes CASSQEDMVNTG. The entire CDR3 is CASSQEDMVNTGQLYF.

As for this clone: It is unclear where the CDR3 begins or ends on the DNA, so no DNA is shown, and the CDR3 is as TCRdb lists it. The gene names here belong to mouse. The gene calls are TRBV23 and TRBJ2-2; the table gives TRBD2 as D, unverified against the DNA. The CDR3 length equals 16 residues, ends included. CDR1 is KGHTA and CDR2 is FQNQQP in the germline V gene. This CDR3 is CAPAVPYWGDTGQLYF.

This clone was counted a few times. The gene names here belong to mouse. From the germline J gene comes the end of the CDR3, since the read stops 4 residues before it. The rearrangement uses TRBV13-3 and TRBJ1-2; no definite D call. V was trimmed by 4 bases and J by 1 base, leaving 5 bases between them. The germline gives CDR1 NNHDY, CDR2 SYVADS. The CDR3 is 12 residues long. The CDR3 bases that were read are TGTGCCAGCAGTTCAGGAAACTCC. This gives the protein CASSSGNS. Given in full, the CDR3 is CASSSGNSDYTF.

This clone was seen a few times. The gene names given are mouse names. The read is 3 residues too short to cover the CDR3 end, so that end is filled in from the germline J gene. J is TRBJ1-6 and V is TRBV19; 9 bases are a match to TRBD1. TRBJ1-6 is an ORF for which the function is uncertain. Germline V gene sequence: CDR1 FNHDT, CDR2 SITEND (reference sequence). This CDR3 has 15 residues. J was trimmed by 9 bases and V by 4 bases; bases with no gene match: 8. The DNA read from the CDR3 is TGTGCCAGCAGTCGCCGGGACAGGGCCGGTTCGCCC. Translating it yields CASSRRDRAGSP. The CDR3, in full, reads CASSRRDRAGSPLYF.

This clone was found a few times. The genes and germline here are from mouse. From the germline J gene comes the end of the CDR3, since the read stops 4 residues before it. The chain carries TRBV5 and TRBJ2-7; 7 positions match TRBD1. Germline lookup yields CDR1 LGHNA and CDR2 YNLKQL (reference sequence). CDR3 length equals 14 residues. CDR3 in amino acids: CASSQVRDRYEQYF. Partial CDR3 DNA: TGTGCCAGCAGCCAAGTCCGGGACAGATAT.

With respect to this clone: Each gene name is a mouse one. The read finishes 4 residues shy of the CDR3 end, and the germline J gene is used to complete it. This chain links TRBV16 with TRBJ2-1; tentative D call: TRBD1 (5 bases). The CDR3 length is 16 residues. The germline V and J ends were trimmed by 1 base and 5 bases, with 15 bases remaining between them. Germline V gene sequence: CDR1 SGHSA, CDR2 FRNQAP. CDR3 sequence: CASSLGGEGENAEQFF. Partial CDR3 DNA: TGTGCAAGCAGCTTAGGAGGGGAAGGGGAAAATGCT.

In regard to this clone: Mouse gene names and germline throughout. The CDR3 goes on 4 residues after the read ends, and that part is filled in from the germline J gene. Additional DNA sequences in this sample encode the identical CDR3. This chain joins TRBV5 and TRBJ2-2, with 8 bases lining up with TRBD2. The V segment lost 0 bases and the J segment 2 bases; nucleotides outside the gene matches: 2. The V gene's germline CDR1 is LGHNA and CDR2 YNLKQL (reference sequence). The CDR3 runs to 16 residues. CDR3 loop: CASSQDWGANTGQLYF. CDR3 DNA (partial): TGTGCCAGCAGCCAAGACTGGGGGGCGAACACCGGG.

This clone was recorded many times. Germline and genes: mouse. From the germline J gene comes the end of the CDR3, since the read stops 4 residues before it. V and J are TRBV17 and TRBJ2-5; the D gene is possibly TRBD1 (6 bases). Per the germline V gene, CDR1 is MNHDT and CDR2 is YYDKIL. V lost 6 bases, J lost 2 bases, and 12 bases lay in between. This CDR3 contains 14 residues. The CDR3 protein is CASSPTGSQDTQYF. The CDR3 bases that were read are TGTGCTAGCAGCCCTACAGGGAGCCAAGAC.

Ten or more counts support this clone. The gene symbols are mouse symbols. The read ends 4 residues early relative to the CDR3; the germline J gene fills the gap. The chain carries TRBV17 and TRBJ2-5, with TRBD1 matching over 7 bases. Trimming took 4 bases from V and 3 from J; bases not matched to a gene: 4. The CDR3 contains 14 residues. CDR1 is MNHDT and CDR2 is YYDKIL in the germline V gene. The CDR3 here is CASSTPGQQDTQYF. The sequenced part of the CDR3 DNA is TGTGCTAGCAGTACCCCGGGACAGCAAGAC. Together with reference TRBV17 and TRBJ2-5, the CDR3 gives the full variable domain: DTTVKQNPRYKLARVGKPVNLICSQTMNHDTMYWYQKKPNQAPKLLLFYYDKILNREADTFEKFQSSRPNNSFCSLYIGSAGLEYSAMYLCASSTPGQQDTQYFGPGTRLLVL.

Points on this clone: Gene names are the mouse ones. The read terminates 4 residues before the CDR3 end, so the remaining end is supplied by the germline J gene. This rearrangement joins TRBV5 to TRBJ2-7, with TRBD1 as a possible D gene (6 bases). Germline V CDR1 and CDR2: LGHNA, YNLKQL (reference sequence). V lost 1 base and J 3 bases, leaving 13 bases between the germline ends. The CDR3 sequence is 15 residues long. The CDR3 DNA, read in part, is TGTGCCAGCAGCCAAGTTACGGACAGAATCTAT. This gives the protein CASSQVTDRIY. The complete CDR3 reads CASSQVTDRIYEQYF.

This clone was detected only a few times. All gene names here are mouse names. The DNA ends 4 residues before the CDR3 does, and the rest of the CDR3 is filled in from the germline J gene. The genes are TRBV5 and TRBJ2-4; D may be TRBD2 (5 bases). This CDR3 is built from 15 residues. The germline V and J ends were trimmed by 0 bases and 3 bases, with 10 bases remaining between them. Germline assignment: CDR1 LGHNA and CDR2 YNLKQL (reference sequence). Partial CDR3 DNA: TGTGCCAGCAGCCAAGAGTGGGGAGGGCAAAAC. Translated: CASSQEWGGQN. The CDR3 in its entirety is CASSQEWGGQNTLYF.

A word on this clone: The genes are named according to mouse. The read finishes 4 residues shy of the CDR3 end, and the germline J gene is used to complete it. This specimen includes other DNA sequences encoding the same CDR3. The rearrangement uses TRBV19 and TRBJ1-1, with TRBD1 as a possible D gene (5 bases). Germline V CDR1 and CDR2: FNHDT, SITEND (reference sequence). This CDR3 contains 14 residues. V lost 2 bases to trimming and J lost 0 bases, with 8 bases between them. The CDR3 DNA, read in part, is TGTGCCAGCAGTATGGGGGGAGCAAACACA. Translation: CASSMGGANT. The complete CDR3 protein is CASSMGGANTEVFF. The complete variable domain, with remaining parts taken from reference TRBV19 and TRBJ1-1, reads GGIITQTPKFLIGQEGQKLTLKCQQNFNHDTMYWYRQDSGKGLRLIYYSITENDLQKGDLSEGYDASREKKSSFSLTVTSAQKNEMAVFLCASSMGGANTEVFFGKGTRLTVV.

This clone has just a few counts. The genes are named according to mouse. The read ends 4 residues early relative to the CDR3; the germline J gene fills the gap. This chain links TRBV1 with TRBJ2-7; 11 bases agree with TRBD2. CDR3 length: 14 amino acids. Germline loops: CDR1 NSQYPW, CDR2 LRSPGD (reference sequence). J lost 3 bases, V lost 5 bases, and 3 bases had no gene match. The sequenced part of the CDR3 DNA is TGCACCTGCAGTCTGACTGGGGGGGTCTAT. Protein sequence: CTCSLTGGVY. The CDR3 reads in full as CTCSLTGGVYEQYF. Supplemented by reference TRBV1 and TRBJ2-7, the full variable domain reads VTLLEQNPRWRLVPRGQAVNLRCILKNSQYPWMSWYQQDLQKQLQWLFTLRSPGDKEVKSLPGADYLATRVTDTELRLQVANMSQGRTLYCTCSLTGGVYEQYFGPGTRLTVL.